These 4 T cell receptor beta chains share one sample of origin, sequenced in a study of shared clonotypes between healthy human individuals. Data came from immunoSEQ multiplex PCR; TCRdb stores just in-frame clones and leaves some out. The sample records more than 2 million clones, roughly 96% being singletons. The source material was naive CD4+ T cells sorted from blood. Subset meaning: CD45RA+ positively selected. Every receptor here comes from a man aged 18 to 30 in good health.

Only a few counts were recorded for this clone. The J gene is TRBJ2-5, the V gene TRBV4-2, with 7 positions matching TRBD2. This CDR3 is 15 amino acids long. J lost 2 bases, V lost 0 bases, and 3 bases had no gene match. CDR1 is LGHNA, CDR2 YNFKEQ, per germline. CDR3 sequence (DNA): TGTGCCAGCAGCCAAGATACAGCGGGACAAGAGACCCAGTACTTC. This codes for CASSQDTAGQETQYF.

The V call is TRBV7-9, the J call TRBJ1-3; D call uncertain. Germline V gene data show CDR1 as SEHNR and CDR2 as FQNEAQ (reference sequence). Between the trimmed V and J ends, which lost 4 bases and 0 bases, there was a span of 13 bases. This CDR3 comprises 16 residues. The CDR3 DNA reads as TGTGCCAGCAGCTCCCTCCAACTGAGCTCTGGAAACACCATATATTTT. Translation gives CASSSLQLSSGNTIYF.

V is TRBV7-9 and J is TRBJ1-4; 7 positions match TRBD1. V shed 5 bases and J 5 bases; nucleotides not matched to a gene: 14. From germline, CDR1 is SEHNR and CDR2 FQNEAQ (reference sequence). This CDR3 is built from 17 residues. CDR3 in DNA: TGTGCCAGCAGCCAGGGACAGTTTTTGCCCAAAAATGAAAAACTGTTTTTT. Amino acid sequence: CASSQGQFLPKNEKLFF. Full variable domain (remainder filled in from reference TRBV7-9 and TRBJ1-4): DTGVSQNPRHKITKRGQNVTFRCDPISEHNRLYWYRQTLGQGPEFLTYFQNEAQLEKSRLLSDRFSAERPKGSFSTLEIQRTEQGDSAMYLCASSQGQFLPKNEKLFFGSGTQLSVL.

CDR3 sequence reads: CASSLLGTEPQHF. CDR3 in DNA: TGTGCCAGCAGCTTATTAGGGACTGAGCCCCAGCATTTT. The chain has TRBV7-9 and TRBJ1-5, with D tentatively TRBD1 (5 bases). The CDR3 runs 13 residues. CDR1 and CDR2 (germline): SEHNR, FQNEAQ (reference sequence). V gave up 2 bases and J gave up 8 bases, with 10 bases separating them.